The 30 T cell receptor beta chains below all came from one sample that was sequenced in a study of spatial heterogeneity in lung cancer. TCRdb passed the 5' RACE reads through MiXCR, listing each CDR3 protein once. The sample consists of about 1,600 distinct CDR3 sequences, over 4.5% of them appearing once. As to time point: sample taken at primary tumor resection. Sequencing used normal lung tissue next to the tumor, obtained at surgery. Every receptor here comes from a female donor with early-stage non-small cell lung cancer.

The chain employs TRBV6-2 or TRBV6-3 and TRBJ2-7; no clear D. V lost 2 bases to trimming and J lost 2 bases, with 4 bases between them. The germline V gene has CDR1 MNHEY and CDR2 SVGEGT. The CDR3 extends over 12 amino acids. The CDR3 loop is CASSYPAYEQYF. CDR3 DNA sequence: TGTGCCAGCAGTTACCCGGCCTACGAGCAGTACTTC.

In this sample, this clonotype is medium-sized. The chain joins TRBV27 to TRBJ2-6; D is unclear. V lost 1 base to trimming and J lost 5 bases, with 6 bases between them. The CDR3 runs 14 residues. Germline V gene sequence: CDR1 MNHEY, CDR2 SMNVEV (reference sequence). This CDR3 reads CASSLLRRANVLTF. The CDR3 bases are TGTGCCAGCAGTTTATTACGCAGGGCCAACGTCCTGACTTTC.

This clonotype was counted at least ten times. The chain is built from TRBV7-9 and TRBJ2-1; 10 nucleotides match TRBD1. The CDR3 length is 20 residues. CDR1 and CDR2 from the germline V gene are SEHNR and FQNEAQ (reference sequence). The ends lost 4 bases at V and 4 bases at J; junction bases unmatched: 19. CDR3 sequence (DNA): TGTGCCAGCAGCTCAAGGCCGGGACAGGGGATTCCTTCGTTATACAATGAGCAGTTCTTC. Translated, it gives CASSSRPGQGIPSLYNEQFF. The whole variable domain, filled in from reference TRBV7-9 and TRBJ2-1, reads DTGVSQNPRHKITKRGQNVTFRCDPISEHNRLYWYRQTLGQGPEFLTYFQNEAQLEKSRLLSDRFSAERPKGSFSTLEIQRTEQGDSAMYLCASSSRPGQGIPSLYNEQFFGPGTRLTVL.

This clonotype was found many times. CDR3 nucleotides: TGTGCCAGCAGCTTAGCGGGGGGCTTCGACAATGAGCAGTTCTTC. This encodes CASSLAGGFDNEQFF. V gene TRBV11-2 combines with J gene TRBJ2-1, with a tentative D call TRBD2 (7 bases). The germline V and J ends were trimmed by 1 base and 5 bases, with 12 bases remaining between them. The CDR3 sequence is 15 residues long. Germline V gene data show CDR1 as SGHAT and CDR2 as FQNNGV.

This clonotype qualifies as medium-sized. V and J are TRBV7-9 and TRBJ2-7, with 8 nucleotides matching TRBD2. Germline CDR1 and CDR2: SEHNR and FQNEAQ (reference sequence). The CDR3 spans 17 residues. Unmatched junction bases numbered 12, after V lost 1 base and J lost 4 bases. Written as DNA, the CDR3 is TGTGCCAGCAGCTTAGAAGGCGGACGGGGGGGCCAGTACGAGCAGTACTTC. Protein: CASSLEGGRGGQYEQYF. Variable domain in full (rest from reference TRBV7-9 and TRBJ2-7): DTGVSQNPRHKITKRGQNVTFRCDPISEHNRLYWYRQTLGQGPEFLTYFQNEAQLEKSRLLSDRFSAERPKGSFSTLEIQRTEQGDSAMYLCASSLEGGRGGQYEQYFGPGTRLTVT.

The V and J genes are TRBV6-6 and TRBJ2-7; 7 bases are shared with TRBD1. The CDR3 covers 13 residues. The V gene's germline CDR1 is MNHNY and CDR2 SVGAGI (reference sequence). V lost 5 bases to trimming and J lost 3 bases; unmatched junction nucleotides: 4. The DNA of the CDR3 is TGTGCCAGCAGTCCTCGGGACAGCTACGAGCAGTACTTC. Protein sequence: CASSPRDSYEQYF.

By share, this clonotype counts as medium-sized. The DNA for the CDR3 is TGTGCCAGCAGTCGCACAGATACGCAGTATTTT. Translation: CASSRTDTQYF. This chain connects TRBV6-2 or TRBV6-3 to TRBJ2-3; D gene unclear. Per germline, CDR1 MNHEY and CDR2 SVGEGT. Deletions cut 5 bases from V and 1 base from J, with 1 base between. This CDR3 spans 11 amino acids.

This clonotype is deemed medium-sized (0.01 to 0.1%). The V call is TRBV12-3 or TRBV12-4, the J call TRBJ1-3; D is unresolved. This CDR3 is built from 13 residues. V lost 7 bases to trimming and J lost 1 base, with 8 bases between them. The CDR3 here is CASTRASGNTIYF. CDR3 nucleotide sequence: TGTGCCAGCACCCGGGCTTCTGGAAACACCATATATTTT.

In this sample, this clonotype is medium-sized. CDR3 coding DNA: TGTGCCAGCAGTGAAGCGGGATCGGGGTATTTCTTTCATGAGCAGTTCTTC. This codes for CASSEAGSGYFFHEQFF. The genes are TRBV6-1 and TRBJ2-1; possibly TRBD2 for D (5 bases). V was cut by 0 bases and J by 8 bases, with 20 bases left in between. The length of the CDR3 is 17 residues. Germline values: CDR1 MNHNS, CDR2 SASEGT.

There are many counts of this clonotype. In DNA form, the CDR3 reads TGTGCCACATCCAGGGACGCCGAGGATACGCAGTATTTT. This codes for CATSRDAEDTQYF. The chain recombines TRBV6-5 with TRBJ2-3, with D perhaps being TRBD1 or TRBD2 (5 bases each). Looked up from germline, CDR1 is MNHEY and CDR2 is SVGAGI. Trimming pared 10 bases from V and 6 bases from J, leaving 17 bases between. CDR3 size: 13 residues.

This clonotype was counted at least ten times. DNA for the CDR3: TGTGCCAGCAGCCAAGCTAGCGGGGGGTTAAGCACCGGGGAGCTGTTTTTT. This sequence encodes CASSQASGGLSTGELFF. This rearrangement joins TRBV4-2 to TRBJ2-2; 11 bases line up with TRBD2. The CDR3 totals 17 residues. Germline V gene sequence: CDR1 LGHNA, CDR2 YNFKEQ. V was clipped by 1 base and J by 4 bases; unmatched bases: 5.

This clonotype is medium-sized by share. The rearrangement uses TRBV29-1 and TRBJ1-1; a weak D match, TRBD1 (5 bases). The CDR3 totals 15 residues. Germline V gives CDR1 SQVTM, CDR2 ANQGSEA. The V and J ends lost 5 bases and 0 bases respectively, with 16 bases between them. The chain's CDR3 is CSVRGGVRMNTEAFF. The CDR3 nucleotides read TGCAGCGTTCGTGGGGGAGTAAGGATGAACACTGAAGCTTTCTTT.

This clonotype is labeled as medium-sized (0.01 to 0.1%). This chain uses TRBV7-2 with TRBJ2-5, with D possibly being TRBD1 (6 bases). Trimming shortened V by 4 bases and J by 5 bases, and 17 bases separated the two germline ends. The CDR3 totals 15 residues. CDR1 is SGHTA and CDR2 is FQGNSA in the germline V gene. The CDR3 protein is CASSSRRSQGETQYF. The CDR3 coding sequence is TGTGCCAGCAGCTCCCGAAGGTCCCAGGGGGAGACCCAGTACTTC.

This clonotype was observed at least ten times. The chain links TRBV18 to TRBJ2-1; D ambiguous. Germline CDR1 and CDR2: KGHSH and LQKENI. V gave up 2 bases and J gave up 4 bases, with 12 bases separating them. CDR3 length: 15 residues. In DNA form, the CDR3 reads TGTGCCAGCTCACCAGTCCGGACCCAGTACAATGAGCAGTTCTTC. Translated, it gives CASSPVRTQYNEQFF.

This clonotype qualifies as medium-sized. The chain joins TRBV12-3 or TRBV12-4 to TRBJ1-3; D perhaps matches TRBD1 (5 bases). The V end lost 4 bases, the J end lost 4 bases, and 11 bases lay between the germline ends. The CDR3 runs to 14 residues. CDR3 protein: CASSSQGAGNTIYF. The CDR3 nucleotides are TGTGCCAGCAGTTCCCAGGGTGCCGGAAACACCATATATTTT.

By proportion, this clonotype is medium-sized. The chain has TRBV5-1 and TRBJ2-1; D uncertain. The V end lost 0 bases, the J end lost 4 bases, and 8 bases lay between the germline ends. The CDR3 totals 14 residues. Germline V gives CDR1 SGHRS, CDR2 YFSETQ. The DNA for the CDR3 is TGCGCCAGCAGCTTGGTACCGCAGTACAATGAGCAGTTCTTC. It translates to CASSLVPQYNEQFF.

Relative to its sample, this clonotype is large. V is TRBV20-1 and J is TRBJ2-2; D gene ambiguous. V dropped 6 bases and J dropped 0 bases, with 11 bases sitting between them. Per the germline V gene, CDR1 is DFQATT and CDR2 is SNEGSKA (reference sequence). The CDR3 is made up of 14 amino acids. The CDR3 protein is CSAPGPSNTGELFF. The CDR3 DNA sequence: TGCAGTGCCCCGGGCCCTTCGAACACCGGGGAGCTGTTTTTT.

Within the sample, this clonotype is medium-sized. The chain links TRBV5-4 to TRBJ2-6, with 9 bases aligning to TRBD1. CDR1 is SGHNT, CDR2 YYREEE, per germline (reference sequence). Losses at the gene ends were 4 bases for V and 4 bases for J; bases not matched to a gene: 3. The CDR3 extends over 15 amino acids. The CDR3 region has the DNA TGTGCCAGCAGCACAGGGGGCACCGGGGCCAACGTCCTGACTTTC. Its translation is CASSTGGTGANVLTF.

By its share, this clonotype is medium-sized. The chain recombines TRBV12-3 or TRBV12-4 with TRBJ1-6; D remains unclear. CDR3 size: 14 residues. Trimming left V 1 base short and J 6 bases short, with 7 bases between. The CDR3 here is CASSLGAGNSPLHF. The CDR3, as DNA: TGTGCCAGCAGTTTAGGCGCGGGTAATTCACCCCTCCACTTT.

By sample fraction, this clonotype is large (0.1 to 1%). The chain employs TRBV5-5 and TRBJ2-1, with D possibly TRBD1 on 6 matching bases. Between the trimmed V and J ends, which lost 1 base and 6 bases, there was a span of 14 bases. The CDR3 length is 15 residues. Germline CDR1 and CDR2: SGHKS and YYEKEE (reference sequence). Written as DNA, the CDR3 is TGTGCCAGCAGCTTGCGGTTTCAGGGGCCCAATGAGCAGTTCTTC. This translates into CASSLRFQGPNEQFF.

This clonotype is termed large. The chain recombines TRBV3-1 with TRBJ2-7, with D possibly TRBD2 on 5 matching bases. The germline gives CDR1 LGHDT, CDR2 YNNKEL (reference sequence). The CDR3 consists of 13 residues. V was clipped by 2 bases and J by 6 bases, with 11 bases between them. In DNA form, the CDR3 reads TGTGCCAGCAGCCAAATGCTAGCATCCGAGCAGTACTTC. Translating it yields CASSQMLASEQYF.

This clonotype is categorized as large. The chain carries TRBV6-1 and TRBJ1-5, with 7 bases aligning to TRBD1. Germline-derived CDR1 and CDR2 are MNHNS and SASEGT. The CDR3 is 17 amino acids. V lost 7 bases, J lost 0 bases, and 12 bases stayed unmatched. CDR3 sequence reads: CASITRDRPVSNQPQHF. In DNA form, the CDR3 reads TGTGCCAGCATCACCAGGGACAGACCCGTTAGCAATCAGCCCCAGCATTTT.

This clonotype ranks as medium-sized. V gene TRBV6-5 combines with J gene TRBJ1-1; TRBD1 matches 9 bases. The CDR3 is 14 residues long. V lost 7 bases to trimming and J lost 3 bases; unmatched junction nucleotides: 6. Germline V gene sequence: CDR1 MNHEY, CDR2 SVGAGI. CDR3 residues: CASNPRDRDTEAFF. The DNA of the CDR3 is TGTGCCAGCAACCCACGGGACAGGGACACTGAAGCTTTCTTT.

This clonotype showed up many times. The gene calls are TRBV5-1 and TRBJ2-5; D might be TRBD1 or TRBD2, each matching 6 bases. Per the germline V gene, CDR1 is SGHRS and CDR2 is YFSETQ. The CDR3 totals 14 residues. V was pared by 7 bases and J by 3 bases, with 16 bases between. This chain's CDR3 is CASSWGAGEETQYF. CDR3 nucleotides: TGCGCCAGCTCCTGGGGGGCAGGGGAAGAGACCCAGTACTTC.

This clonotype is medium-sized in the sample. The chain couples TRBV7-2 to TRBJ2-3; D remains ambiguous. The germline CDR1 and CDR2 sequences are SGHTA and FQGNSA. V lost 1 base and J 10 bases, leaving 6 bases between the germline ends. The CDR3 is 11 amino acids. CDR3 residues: CASSLGTSQYF. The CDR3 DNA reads TGTGCCAGCAGCTTAGGGACCTCGCAGTATTTT.

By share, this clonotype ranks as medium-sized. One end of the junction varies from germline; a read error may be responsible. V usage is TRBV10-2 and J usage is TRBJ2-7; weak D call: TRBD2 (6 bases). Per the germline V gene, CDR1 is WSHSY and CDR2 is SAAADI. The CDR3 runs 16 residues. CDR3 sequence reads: CASIETRDSYSYEQYF. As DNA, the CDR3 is TGCGCCAGCATTGAGACCCGGGACTCCTACTCCTACGAGCAGTACTTC.

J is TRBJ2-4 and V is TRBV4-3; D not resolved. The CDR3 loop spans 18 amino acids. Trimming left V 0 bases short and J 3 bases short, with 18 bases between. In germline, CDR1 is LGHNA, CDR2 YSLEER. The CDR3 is CASSQDPSSGFYKNIQYF. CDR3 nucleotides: TGCGCCAGCAGCCAAGACCCTTCCTCAGGCTTCTACAAAAACATTCAGTACTTC.

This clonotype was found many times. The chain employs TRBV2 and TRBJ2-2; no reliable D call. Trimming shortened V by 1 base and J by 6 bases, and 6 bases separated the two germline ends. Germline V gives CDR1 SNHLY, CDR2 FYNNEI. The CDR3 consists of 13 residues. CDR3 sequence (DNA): TGTGCCAGCAGTGAAGTTGGAGCCGGGGAGCTGTTTTTT. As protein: CASSEVGAGELFF.

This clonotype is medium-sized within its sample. CDR3 nucleotides: TGCGCCAGCAGCCGAGGGACCAGTTCCCTCCTTAGCACAGATACGCAGTATTTT. Its protein is CASSRGTSSLLSTDTQYF. The J gene is TRBJ2-3, the V gene TRBV4-3; D is perhaps TRBD1 or TRBD2 (5 bases each). The CDR3 consists of 18 residues. The ends were cut back, 4 bases at V and 0 bases at J, with 20 bases in the middle. The germline gives CDR1 LGHNA, CDR2 YSLEER.

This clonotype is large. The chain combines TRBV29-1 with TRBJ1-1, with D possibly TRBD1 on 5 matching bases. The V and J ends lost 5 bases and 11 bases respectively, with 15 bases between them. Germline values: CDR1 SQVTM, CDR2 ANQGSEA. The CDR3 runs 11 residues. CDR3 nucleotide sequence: TGCAGCGTTAACTTCCAGGGTAGGGCTTTCTTT. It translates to CSVNFQGRAFF.